The 25 T cell receptor beta chains below come from one sample, sequenced in a study of blood T cell repertoires in COVID-19. The method was immunoSEQ multiplex PCR; TCRdb's version includes in-frame clones alone and lacks a portion of them. The sample has about 220,000 clones; roughly 84% are singletons. Sequencing input: peripheral blood. These receptors all come from a woman aged 30 to 39 who had recovered from COVID-19.

This chain connects TRBV28 to TRBJ1-4; TRBD1 is a possible D gene (5 bases). V was clipped by 2 bases and J by 3 bases, with 19 bases between them. The CDR3 consists of 18 residues. The germline gives CDR1 MDHEN, CDR2 SYDVKM. CDR3 in amino acids: CASSLVTQGILANEKLFF. For the CDR3, the DNA is TGTGCCAGCAGTTTAGTTACGCAGGGAATCTTGGCTAATGAAAAACTGTTTTTT. The full variable domain, its missing parts supplied by reference TRBV28 and TRBJ1-4, is DVKVTQSSRYLVKRTGEKVFLECVQDMDHENMFWYRQDPGLGLRLIYFSYDVKMKEKGDIPEGYSVSREKKERFSLILESASTNQTSMYLCASSLVTQGILANEKLFFGSGTQLSVL.

The V call is TRBV30, the J call TRBJ1-6; D is undetermined. V dropped 5 bases and J dropped 0 bases, with 8 bases sitting between them. This CDR3 has 14 residues. Per germline, CDR1 GTSNPN and CDR2 SVGIG (reference sequence). For the CDR3, the DNA is TGTGCCTGGGGGAGTATCTCCTATAATTCACCCCTCCACTTT. Translating gives CAWGSISYNSPLHF.

The chain joins TRBV29-1 to TRBJ1-4; tentatively, D is TRBD1 (5 bases). CDR1 SQVTM and CDR2 ANQGSEA come from the germline V gene. This CDR3 contains 14 residues. The V gene lost 6 bases and the J gene lost 0 bases, with 11 bases spanning the gap. The CDR3, as DNA: TGCAGCGTGGAGGGGTCCGCAACTAATGAAAAACTGTTTTTT. Residues: CSVEGSATNEKLFF. Full variable domain (rest looked up from reference TRBV29-1 and TRBJ1-4): SAVISQKPSRDICQRGTSLTIQCQVDSQVTMMFWYRQQPGQSLTLIATANQGSEATYESGFVIDKFPISRPNLTFSTLTVSNMSPEDSSIYLCSVEGSATNEKLFFGSGTQLSVL.

The V and J genes are TRBV24-1 and TRBJ1-5; tentative D call: TRBD1 (5 bases). The CDR3 extends over 14 amino acids. Germline-derived CDR1 and CDR2 are KGHDR and SFDVKD. Trimming removed 4 bases at V and 3 bases at J, with 9 bases between. DNA for the CDR3: TGTGCCACCAGTGACGGGGGACTCAATCAGCCCCAGCATTTT. Its translation is CATSDGGLNQPQHF.

This clone was found many times. The J gene is TRBJ1-4, the V gene TRBV9; D remains unclear. Per the germline V gene, CDR1 is SGDLS and CDR2 is YYNGEE. This CDR3 is built from 15 residues. V was trimmed by 3 bases and J by 8 bases, leaving 17 bases between them. CDR3 DNA sequence: TGTGCCAGCAGCGCCCGGCGGGAAACTGGAGAAAAACTGTTTTTT. Its protein is CASSARRETGEKLFF.

This chain uses TRBV9 with TRBJ1-1; D is perhaps TRBD1 (5 bases). Germline lookup yields CDR1 SGDLS and CDR2 YYNGEE. V lost 0 bases and J 1 base, leaving 10 bases between the germline ends. This CDR3 has 15 residues. CDR3 bases: TGTGCCAGCAGCGTAGCGGGGGGAGGGAACACTGAAGCTTTCTTT. Translated, it gives CASSVAGGGNTEAFF.

This CDR3 is CASSEEPSSYNEQFF. DNA for the CDR3: TGTGCCAGCAGTGAAGAGCCTAGCTCCTACAATGAGCAGTTCTTC. The chain links TRBV6-1 to TRBJ2-1; D ambiguous. Trimming left V 1 base short and J 0 bases short, with 7 bases between. This CDR3 contains 15 residues. The V gene's germline CDR1 is MNHNS and CDR2 SASEGT.

The chain employs TRBV4-2 and TRBJ1-1; tentative D call: TRBD1 (6 bases). Germline V gene sequence: CDR1 LGHNA, CDR2 YNFKEQ. The CDR3 has 15 residues. Trimming shortened V by 3 bases and J by 2 bases, and 13 bases separated the two germline ends. The CDR3 bases are TGTGCCAGCAGCCAGCCCGAAGGGGGTAACACTGAAGCTTTCTTT. Protein: CASSQPEGGNTEAFF.

V gene TRBV27 combines with J gene TRBJ2-5; tentative D call: TRBD1 (5 bases). Germline CDR1 MNHEY, CDR2 SMNVEV (reference sequence). The CDR3 spans 14 residues. Trimming took 6 bases from V and 1 from J, leaving 12 bases between them. As DNA, the CDR3 is TGTGCCAGCAGCCTTCGACAGAGCCAAGAGACCCAGTACTTC. As protein: CASSLRQSQETQYF.

V and J are TRBV5-1 and TRBJ2-1; 8 positions match TRBD2. V lost 3 bases to trimming and J lost 2 bases; unmatched junction nucleotides: 4. CDR1 is SGHRS and CDR2 is YFSETQ in the germline V gene. This CDR3 has 15 amino acids. In DNA form, the CDR3 reads TGCGCCAGCAGCTATACTAGCGGCACCTACAATGAGCAGTTCTTC. Residues: CASSYTSGTYNEQFF.

This clone was detected a few times. The gene calls are TRBV28 and TRBJ1-1, with a tentative D call TRBD1 (6 bases). V lost 5 bases and J lost 9, with 13 bases in between. CDR3 length: 12 residues. Germline assignment: CDR1 MDHEN and CDR2 SYDVKM. The CDR3 is CASSGRGFKAFF. As DNA, the CDR3 is TGTGCCAGCAGTGGCAGGGGCTTCAAAGCTTTCTTT.

This chain uses TRBV5-1 with TRBJ1-6, with D possibly matching TRBD1 (5 bases). V lost 4 bases and J lost 8, with 19 bases in between. Germline V gene lookup returns CDR1 SGHRS and CDR2 YFSETQ. The CDR3 runs 16 residues. CDR3 residues: CASSLGRRSGDSPLHF. The DNA of the CDR3 is TGCGCCAGCAGCCTAGGACGGCGGTCGGGGGATTCACCCCTCCACTTT.

V usage is TRBV29-1 and J usage is TRBJ2-1; D gene ambiguous. The CDR3 consists of 15 residues. Trimming left V 7 bases short and J 0 bases short, with 16 bases between. Per germline, CDR1 SQVTM and CDR2 ANQGSEA. For the CDR3, the DNA is TGCAGCGCTTCCCAATACCTAAGCTCCTACAATGAGCAGTTCTTC. Protein: CSASQYLSSYNEQFF.

CDR3 protein: CASSAGSLANGELFF. The CDR3 nucleotides are TGTGCCAGTAGCGCCGGCTCTCTAGCCAACGGGGAGCTGTTTTTT. V and J are TRBV19 and TRBJ2-2; maybe TRBD2 (5 bases). Trimming stripped 6 bases from V and 7 bases from J, with 18 bases between. This CDR3 has 15 amino acids. CDR1 LNHDA and CDR2 SQIVND come from the germline V gene (reference sequence).

The V call is TRBV7-9, the J call TRBJ2-6; tentatively, D is TRBD2 (6 bases). The CDR3 consists of 19 residues. CDR1 is SEHNR, CDR2 FQNEAQ, per germline (reference sequence). Trimming stripped 1 base from V and 0 bases from J, with 16 bases between. The chain's CDR3 is CASSLVRRAGTSGANVLTF. CDR3 bases: TGTGCCAGCAGCTTAGTTCGGAGGGCCGGAACCTCTGGGGCCAACGTCCTGACTTTC.

This clone occurred once. The CDR3 coding sequence is TGTGCCAGCAGTGAAGGGGCACAGATCTCTGGAAACACCATATATTTT. The encoded protein is CASSEGAQISGNTIYF. The V and J genes are TRBV6-1 and TRBJ1-3; no firm D call. The germline V gene has CDR1 MNHNS and CDR2 SASEGT. V lost 1 base to trimming and J lost 0 bases, with 10 bases between them. This CDR3 has 16 residues.

The rearrangement joins TRBV28 to TRBJ2-1, with 9 nucleotides matching TRBD1. The V gene end was trimmed by 6 bases and the J gene end by 7 bases; junction bases not matched to a gene: 10. The CDR3 covers 15 residues. Germline lookup yields CDR1 MDHEN and CDR2 SYDVKM. This CDR3 reads CASSLPGQGWNEQFF. In DNA form, the CDR3 reads TGTGCCAGCAGCTTGCCGGGACAGGGATGGAATGAGCAGTTCTTC.

This clone is a singleton in its sample. The CDR3 sequence: CASSLAFWTSSGYEQYF. The DNA for the CDR3 is TGTGCCAGCAGTTTAGCCTTTTGGACTAGCTCGGGCTACGAGCAGTACTTC. V and J are TRBV28 and TRBJ2-7; 8 bases line up with TRBD2. The CDR3 runs to 17 residues. Germline lookup yields CDR1 MDHEN and CDR2 SYDVKM. V dropped 2 bases and J dropped 3; count of bases not matched to a gene: 12. The full variable domain, its missing parts supplied by reference TRBV28 and TRBJ2-7, is DVKVTQSSRYLVKRTGEKVFLECVQDMDHENMFWYRQDPGLGLRLIYFSYDVKMKEKGDIPEGYSVSREKKERFSLILESASTNQTSMYLCASSLAFWTSSGYEQYFGPGTRLTVT.

In its sample, this clone was seen once. J is TRBJ2-7 and V is TRBV6-5; the D is unclear. The V end was cut by 7 bases, the J end by 0 bases, with 10 bases between. Germline V gives CDR1 MNHEY, CDR2 SVGAGI. The CDR3 runs 13 residues. Here the CDR3 reads CASMLSSSYEQYF. CDR3 sequence (DNA): TGTGCCAGCATGCTGTCGAGCTCCTACGAGCAGTACTTC.

The V and J genes are TRBV6-5 and TRBJ1-1; D might be TRBD1 (5 bases). This CDR3 has 12 amino acids. CDR1 and CDR2 from the germline V gene are MNHEY and SVGAGI. The V end was cut by 6 bases, the J end by 7 bases, with 12 bases between. CDR3 nucleotide sequence: TGTGCCAGCAGAAGGGGAAAAATTGAAGCTTTCTTT. This encodes CASRRGKIEAFF.

This chain joins TRBV4-1 and TRBJ2-3; 10 nucleotides match TRBD2. The length of the CDR3 is 16 residues. Losses at the gene ends were 3 bases for V and 13 bases for J; bases not matched to a gene: 16. CDR1 and CDR2 from the germline V gene are MGHRA and YSYEKL. The CDR3 coding sequence is TGCGCCAGCAGCCAGACTAGCGGGCAACTCCGATACGGGGAGTATTTT. Encoded protein: CASSQTSGQLRYGEYF.

The rearrangement joins TRBV7-8 to TRBJ2-1; 7 positions agree with TRBD1. CDR1 SGHVS and CDR2 FQNEAQ come from the germline V gene. The trim removed 2 bases at V and 9 bases at J, leaving 4 bases unmatched. The CDR3 has 13 residues. CDR3 protein: CASSLKTGIEQFF. The CDR3 region has the DNA TGTGCCAGCAGCTTAAAGACAGGGATTGAGCAGTTCTTC.

V usage is TRBV10-2 and J usage is TRBJ2-6; D is possibly TRBD2 (7 bases). There are 18 residues in the CDR3. V was clipped by 6 bases and J by 1 base, with 19 bases between them. Germline V gene sequence: CDR1 WSHSY, CDR2 SAAADI. CDR3 in DNA: TGCGCCAGCAGAATGGGAACAGGGAGGGGGTCTGGGGCCAACGTCCTGACTTTC. Amino acids: CASRMGTGRGSGANVLTF.

J is TRBJ2-1 and V is TRBV29-1; 14 bases agree with TRBD2. The CDR3 covers 17 residues. The ends lost 7 bases at V and 2 bases at J; junction bases unmatched: 10. Per the germline V gene, CDR1 is SQVTM and CDR2 is ANQGSEA. The CDR3 sequence is CSAPGTSGSGTYNEQFF. The CDR3 DNA reads as TGCAGCGCCCCCGGGACTAGCGGGAGTGGTACCTACAATGAGCAGTTCTTC.

This clone appeared once. V is TRBV7-3 and J is TRBJ2-3, with TRBD2 matching 11 bases. V was clipped by 5 bases and J by 2 bases; unmatched bases: 6. Germline-derived CDR1 and CDR2 are SGHTA and FQGTGA. CDR3 length: 16 amino acids. CDR3 coding DNA: TGTGCCAGCAGCCCCGGGACTAGCGGTTTCACAGATACGCAGTATTTT. This translates into CASSPGTSGFTDTQYF.